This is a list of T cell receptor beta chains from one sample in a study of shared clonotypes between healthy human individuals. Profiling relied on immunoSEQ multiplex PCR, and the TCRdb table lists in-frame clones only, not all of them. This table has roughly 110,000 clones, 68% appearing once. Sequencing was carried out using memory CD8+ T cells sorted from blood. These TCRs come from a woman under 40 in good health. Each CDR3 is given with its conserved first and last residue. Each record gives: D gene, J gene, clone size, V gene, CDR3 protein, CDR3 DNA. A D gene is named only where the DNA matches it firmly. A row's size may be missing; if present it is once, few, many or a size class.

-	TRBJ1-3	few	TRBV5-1	CASSLELGTSGNTIYF	TGCGCCAGCAGCTTGGAGTTAGGGACATCTGGAAACACCATATATTTT
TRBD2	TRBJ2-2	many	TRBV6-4	CASSYLLAGNTGELFF	TGTGCCAGCAGTTACCTACTAGCGGGAAACACCGGGGAGCTGTTTTTT
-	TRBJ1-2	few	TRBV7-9	CASSSFSGGPDYGYTF	TGTGCCAGCAGCTCCTTTTCAGGAGGGCCCGACTATGGCTACACCTTC
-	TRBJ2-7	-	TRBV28	CASSQGGGRRNYEQYF	TGTGCCAGCAGCCAAGGGGGGGGCAGGAGGAACTACGAGCAGTACTTC
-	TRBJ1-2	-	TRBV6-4	CATRGEGYGYTF	TGTGCCACAAGGGGGGAGGGCTACGGCTACACCTTC
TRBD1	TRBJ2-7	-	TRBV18	CASSPQETGGPYEQYF	TGTGCCAGCTCACCACAGGAGACAGGGGGGCCCTACGAGCAGTACTTC
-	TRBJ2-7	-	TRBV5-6	CASSFNMGYEQYF	TGTGCCAGCAGCTTTAACATGGGCTACGAGCAGTACTTC
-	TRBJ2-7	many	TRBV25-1	CASSSPYEQYF	TGTGCCAGCAGTTCCCCCTACGAGCAGTACTTC
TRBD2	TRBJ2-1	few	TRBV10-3	CAISERGTSLNSYNEQFF	TGTGCCATCAGTGAGCGTGGGACTAGTCTTAACTCCTACAATGAGCAGTTCTTC
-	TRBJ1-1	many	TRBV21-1	CASSKKCDSRENTEAFF	TGTGCCAGCAGCAAAAAGTGTGACAGCAGGGAGAACACTGAAGCTTTCTTT